The rows below give T cell receptor beta chains drawn from one sample of a study of CD8 T cells in Susac syndrome. TCRdb called the immunoSEQ multiplex PCR reads again in MiXCR, with one record for every CDR3 protein. The table includes about 53,000 distinct CDR3 sequences, roughly 94% detected once. Sequencing was done on a sample of CD8+ T cells from PBMCs. The receptors here all came from a human donor with Susac syndrome. Both conserved end residues are trimmed from each CDR3. Each record gives: J gene, V gene, CDR3 protein.

>TRBJ2-5|TRBV12-3/TRBV12-4
ASRPSDEKETQY
>TRBJ2-3|TRBV4-2
ASSQAVVLGPRVAQY
>TRBJ2-2|TRBV24-1
ATSDGQDYTGELF
>TRBJ1-1|TRBV20-1
SARGPVNTEAF
>TRBJ1-1|TRBV7-9
ASSRTAEAF
>TRBJ2-3|TRBV4-3
PSSQEEGRSTDTQY
>TRBJ2-7|TRBV7-8
ASTKGSLYEQY
>TRBJ2-5|TRBV20-1
SAPPGLAGGQETQY
>TRBJ2-7|TRBV14
ASSPGTEQY
>TRBJ2-1|TRBV5-1
ASSLGTRVGQF
>TRBJ1-5|TRBV20-1
SARDGTGQGQPQH
>TRBJ2-7|TRBV28
ASRTSDSHEQY
>TRBJ2-7|TRBV4-1
ASSQDSGTRGEQY
>TRBJ2-2|TRBV29-1
SVETGQGPAGELF
>TRBJ1-2|TRBV29-1
SVEAGRANNYGYT